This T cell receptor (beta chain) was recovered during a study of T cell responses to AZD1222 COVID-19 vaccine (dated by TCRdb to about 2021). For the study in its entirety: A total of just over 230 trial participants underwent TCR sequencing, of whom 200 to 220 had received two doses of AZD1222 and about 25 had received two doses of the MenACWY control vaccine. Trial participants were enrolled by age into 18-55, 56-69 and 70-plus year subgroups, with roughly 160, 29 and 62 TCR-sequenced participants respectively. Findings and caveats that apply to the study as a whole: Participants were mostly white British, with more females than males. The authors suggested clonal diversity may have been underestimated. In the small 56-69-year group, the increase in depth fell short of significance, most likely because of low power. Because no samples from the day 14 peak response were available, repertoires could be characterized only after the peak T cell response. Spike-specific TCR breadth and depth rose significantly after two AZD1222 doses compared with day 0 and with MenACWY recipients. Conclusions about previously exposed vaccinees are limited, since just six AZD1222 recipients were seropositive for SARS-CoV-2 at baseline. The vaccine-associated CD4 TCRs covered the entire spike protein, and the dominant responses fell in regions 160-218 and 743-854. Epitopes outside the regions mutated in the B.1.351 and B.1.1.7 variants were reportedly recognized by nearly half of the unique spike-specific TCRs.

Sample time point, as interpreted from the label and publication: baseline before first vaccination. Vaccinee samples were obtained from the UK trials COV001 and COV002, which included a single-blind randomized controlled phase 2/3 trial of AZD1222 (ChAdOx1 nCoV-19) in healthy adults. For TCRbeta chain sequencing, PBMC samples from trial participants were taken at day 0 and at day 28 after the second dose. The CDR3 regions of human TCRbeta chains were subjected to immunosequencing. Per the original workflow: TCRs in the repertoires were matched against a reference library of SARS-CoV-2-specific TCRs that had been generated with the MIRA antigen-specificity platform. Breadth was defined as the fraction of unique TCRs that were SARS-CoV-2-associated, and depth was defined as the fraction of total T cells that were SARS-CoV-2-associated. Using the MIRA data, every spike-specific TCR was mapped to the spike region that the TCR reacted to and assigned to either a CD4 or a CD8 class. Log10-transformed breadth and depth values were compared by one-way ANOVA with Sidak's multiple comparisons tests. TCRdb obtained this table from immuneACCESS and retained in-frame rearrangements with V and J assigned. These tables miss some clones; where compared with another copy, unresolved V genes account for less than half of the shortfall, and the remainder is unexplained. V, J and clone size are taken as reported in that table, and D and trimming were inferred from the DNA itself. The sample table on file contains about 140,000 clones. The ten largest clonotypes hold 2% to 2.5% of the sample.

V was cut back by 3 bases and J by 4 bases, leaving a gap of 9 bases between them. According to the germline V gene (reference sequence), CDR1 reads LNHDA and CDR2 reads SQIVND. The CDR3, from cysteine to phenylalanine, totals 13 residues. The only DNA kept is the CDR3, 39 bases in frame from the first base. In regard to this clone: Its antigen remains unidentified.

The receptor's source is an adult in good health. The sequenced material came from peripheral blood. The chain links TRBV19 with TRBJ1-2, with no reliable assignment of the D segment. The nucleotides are TGTGCCAGTAGTATCCGGGTTGGCTATGGCTACACCTTC. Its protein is CASSIRVGYGYTF.